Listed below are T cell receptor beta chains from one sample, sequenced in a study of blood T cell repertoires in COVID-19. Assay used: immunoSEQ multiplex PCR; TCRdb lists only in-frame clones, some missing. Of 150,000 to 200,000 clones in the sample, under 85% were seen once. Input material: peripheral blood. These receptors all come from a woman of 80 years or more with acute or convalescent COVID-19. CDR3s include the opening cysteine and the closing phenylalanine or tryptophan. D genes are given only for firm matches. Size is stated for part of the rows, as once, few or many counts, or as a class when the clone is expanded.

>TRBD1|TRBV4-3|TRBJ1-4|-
TGCGCCAGCAGCCAAGATCTGGCCAGGGGGGTCACTAATGAAAAACTGTTTTTT
CASSQDLARGVTNEKLFF
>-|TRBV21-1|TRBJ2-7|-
TGTGCCAGCAGCAAGACATCACAACCCTTATACGAGCAGTACTTC
CASSKTSQPLYEQYF
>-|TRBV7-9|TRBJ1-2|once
TGTGCCAGCAGCTTAGAATTTGACTCGGCAAACTATGGCTACACCTTC
CASSLEFDSANYGYTF
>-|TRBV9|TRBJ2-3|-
TGTGCCAGCAGCGTAGGGATTTGGACAAACACAGATACGCAGTATTTT
CASSVGIWTNTDTQYF
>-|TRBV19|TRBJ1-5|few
TGTGCCAGTAAGCAGGGGAACAATCAGCCCCAGCATTTT
CASKQGNNQPQHF
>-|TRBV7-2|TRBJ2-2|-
TGTGCCAGCAGCTTACGTACTCATGCGCTGTTTTTT
CASSLRTHALFF
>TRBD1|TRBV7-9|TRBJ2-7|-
TGTGCCAGCAGCTTCGGACAGGGCGATGAGGACGAGCAGTACTTC
CASSFGQGDEDEQYF
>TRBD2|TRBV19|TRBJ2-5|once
TGTGCCAGTAGTGTGGACTTTGCGGGGGGGCGTGAGACCCAGTACTTC
CASSVDFAGGRETQYF
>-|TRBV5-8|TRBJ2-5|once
TGTGCCAGCAGCTTGAAGAGGGAGAGCGGGGAGACCCAGTACTTC
CASSLKRESGETQYF
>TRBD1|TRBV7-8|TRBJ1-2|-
TGTGCCAGCAGCAGGGGACAGGGGGATGGCTACACCTTC
CASSRGQGDGYTF
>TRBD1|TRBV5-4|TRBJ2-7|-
TGTGCCAGCAGCTGGGACAGGGGGCGGGAGCAGTACTTC
CASSWDRGREQYF
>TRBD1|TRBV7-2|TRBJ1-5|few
TGTGCCAGCAGCTTCGGGACAGGGGCTTTTCAGCCCCAGCATTTT
CASSFGTGAFQPQHF
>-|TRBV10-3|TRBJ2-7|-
TGTGCCATCAGTGCAGTCGGAGCCTACGAGCAGTACTTC
CAISAVGAYEQYF
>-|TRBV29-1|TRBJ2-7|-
TGCAGCGTCCTACCTACCTCGGGGGAGCAGTACTTC
CSVLPTSGEQYF
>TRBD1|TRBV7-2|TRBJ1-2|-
TGTGCCAGCAGCTACACGGACAGGGGGAATGGCTACACCTTC
CASSYTDRGNGYTF
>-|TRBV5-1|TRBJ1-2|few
TGCGCCAGCAGCCGTACGGGGGGCGCGGGTGGCTACACCTTC
CASSRTGGAGGYTF
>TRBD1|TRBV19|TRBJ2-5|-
TGTGCCAGTAGGTTGACAGGGGGAGAGACCCAGTACTTC
CASRLTGGETQYF
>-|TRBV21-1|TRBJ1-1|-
TGTGCCAGCAGCAAGCGCCCTAGAGGGGGGGTTGAAGCTTTCTTT
CASSKRPRGGVEAFF
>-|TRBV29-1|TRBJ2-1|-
TGCAGCGTTGACCCACGGGACGGGAGCTCCTACAATGAGCAGTTCTTC
CSVDPRDGSSYNEQFF
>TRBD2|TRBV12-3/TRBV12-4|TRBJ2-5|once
TGTGCCAGCAATAATGAAGCGGGAGCTCAGTACTTC
CASNNEAGAQYF
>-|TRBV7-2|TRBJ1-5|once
TGTGCCAGCAGCTTAGACTCCCCCGGTCAGCCCCAGCATTTT
CASSLDSPGQPQHF
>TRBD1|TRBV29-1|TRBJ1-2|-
TGCAGCGTTGAAGATCCCGGACAGGGTCACACCTTC
CSVEDPGQGHTF
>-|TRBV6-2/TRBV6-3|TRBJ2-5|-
TGTGCCAGCAGTTCTTCTTTGGGGACAAAAGAGACCCAGTACTTC
CASSSSLGTKETQYF
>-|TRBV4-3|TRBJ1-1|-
TGCGCCAGCAGCCAACAACAGGCCCCGAACACTGAAGCTTTCTTT
CASSQQQAPNTEAFF
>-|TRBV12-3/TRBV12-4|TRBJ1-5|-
TGTGCCAGCAGTTACAGGGTTGGACAGCCCCAGCATTTT
CASSYRVGQPQHF